Below, 2 T cell receptor beta chains from the same sample are listed, as sequenced in a study of regulatory T cells in long-lasting Graves disease. Time point given: persistent/refractory GD, antithyroid drugs over 5 years with positive TRAb. The TCR library used RNA extracted from PBMCs. According to the study, TCR beta libraries were built with iRepertoire HTBI primers and CDR3-region Arm-PCR. TCRdb re-called the multiplex PCR reads with MiXCR, one entry per CDR3 protein. The sample includes a few hundred thousand distinct CDR3 sequences, around 24% seen only once; the top ten take about 26%. Here the sequenced sample was peripheral blood mononuclear cells (PBMCs), taken when the disease was refractory, from a patient treated with antithyroid drugs. These receptors were collected from a female donor with Graves disease.

V is TRBV2 and J is TRBJ2-3; D is undetermined. The CDR3 sequence is 13 residues long. Trimming removed 7 bases from V and 5 bases from J, with 13 bases in between. Per the germline V gene, CDR1 is SNHLY and CDR2 is FYNNEI. CDR3 DNA sequence: TGTGCCAGCATGAGTGATTCGCGAGATACGCAGTATTTT. Amino acid sequence: CASMSDSRDTQYF.

The table lists this clonotype with many counts. The chain has TRBV6-1 and TRBJ1-2; D is ambiguous. The germline V gene encodes CDR1 MNHNS and CDR2 SASEGT. The CDR3 consists of 12 residues. Trimming shortened V by 6 bases and J by 7 bases, and 12 bases separated the two germline ends. Written as DNA, the CDR3 is TGTGCCAGCAGAATGGGCGTCTCTGGCTACACCTTC. It yields the protein CASRMGVSGYTF.